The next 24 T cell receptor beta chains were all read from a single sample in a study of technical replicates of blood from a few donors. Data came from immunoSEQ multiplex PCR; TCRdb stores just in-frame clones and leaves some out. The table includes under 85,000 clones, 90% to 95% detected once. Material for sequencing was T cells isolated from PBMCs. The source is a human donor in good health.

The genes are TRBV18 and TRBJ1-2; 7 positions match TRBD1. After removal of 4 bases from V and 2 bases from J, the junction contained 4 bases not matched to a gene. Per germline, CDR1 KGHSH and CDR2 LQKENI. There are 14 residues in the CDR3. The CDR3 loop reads CASSQGQSNYGYTF. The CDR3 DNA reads TGTGCCAGCTCACAGGGACAGAGCAACTATGGCTACACCTTC.

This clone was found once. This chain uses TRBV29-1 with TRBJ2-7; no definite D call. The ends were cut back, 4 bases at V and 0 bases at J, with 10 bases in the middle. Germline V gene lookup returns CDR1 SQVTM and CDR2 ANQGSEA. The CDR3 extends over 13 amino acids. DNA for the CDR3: TGCAGCGTTGTACCAGGTACCTCCTACGAGCAGTACTTC. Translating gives CSVVPGTSYEQYF.

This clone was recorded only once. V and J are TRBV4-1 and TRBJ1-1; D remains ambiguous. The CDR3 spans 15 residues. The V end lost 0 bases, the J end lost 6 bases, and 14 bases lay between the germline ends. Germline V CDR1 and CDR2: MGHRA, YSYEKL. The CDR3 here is CASSQEARERAEAFF. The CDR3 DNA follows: TGCGCCAGCAGCCAAGAAGCGAGGGAAAGAGCTGAAGCTTTCTTT.

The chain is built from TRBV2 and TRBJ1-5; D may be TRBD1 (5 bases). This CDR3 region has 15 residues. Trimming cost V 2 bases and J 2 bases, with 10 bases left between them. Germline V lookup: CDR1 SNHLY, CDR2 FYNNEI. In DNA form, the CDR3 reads TGTGCCAGCAGTGAACCCTGGGGCGGCAATCAGCCCCAGCATTTT. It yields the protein CASSEPWGGNQPQHF.

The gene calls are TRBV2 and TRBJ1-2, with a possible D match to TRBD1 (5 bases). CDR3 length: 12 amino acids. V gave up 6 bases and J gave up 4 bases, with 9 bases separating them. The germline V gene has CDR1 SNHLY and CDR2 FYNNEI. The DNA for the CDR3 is TGTGCCAGCAGAGGGGAACTCTATGGCTACACCTTC. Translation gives CASRGELYGYTF.

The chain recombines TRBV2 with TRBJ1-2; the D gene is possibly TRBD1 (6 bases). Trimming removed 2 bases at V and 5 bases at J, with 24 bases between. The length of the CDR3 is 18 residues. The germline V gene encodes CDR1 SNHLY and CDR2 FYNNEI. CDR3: CASSEYNYRDTTSYGYTF. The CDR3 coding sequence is TGTGCCAGCAGTGAATATAATTACCGGGACACGACATCTTATGGCTACACCTTC. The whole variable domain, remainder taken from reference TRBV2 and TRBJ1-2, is EPEVTQTPSHQVTQMGQEVILRCVPISNHLYFYWYRQILGQKVEFLVSFYNNEISEKSEIFDDQFSVERPDGSNFTLKIRSTKLEDSAMYFCASSEYNYRDTTSYGYTFGSGTRLTVV.

The CDR3, as DNA: TGTGCCAGCAGCCAATATGCGGGTTCCTACGAGCAGTACTTC. This codes for CASSQYAGSYEQYF. The rearrangement links TRBV4-2 to TRBJ2-7; possibly TRBD2 for D (5 bases). The CDR3 has 14 amino acids. CDR1 is LGHNA, CDR2 YNFKEQ, per germline. V lost 2 bases and J 1 base, leaving 9 bases between the germline ends.

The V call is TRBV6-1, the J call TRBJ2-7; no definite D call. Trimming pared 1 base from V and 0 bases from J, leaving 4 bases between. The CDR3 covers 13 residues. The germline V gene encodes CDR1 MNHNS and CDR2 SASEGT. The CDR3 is CASSEGSSYEQYF. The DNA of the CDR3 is TGTGCCAGCAGTGAAGGCAGCTCCTACGAGCAGTACTTC.

CDR3 loop: CASSPKREPVNEQFF. In DNA form, the CDR3 reads TGTGCCAGCAGCCCGAAGCGGGAGCCGGTCAATGAGCAGTTCTTC. The chain joins TRBV7-9 to TRBJ2-1; 8 bases are a match to TRBD2. From germline, CDR1 is SEHNR and CDR2 FQNEAQ (reference sequence). The CDR3 is made up of 15 amino acids. Trimming took 5 bases from V and 6 from J; bases not matched to a gene: 9.

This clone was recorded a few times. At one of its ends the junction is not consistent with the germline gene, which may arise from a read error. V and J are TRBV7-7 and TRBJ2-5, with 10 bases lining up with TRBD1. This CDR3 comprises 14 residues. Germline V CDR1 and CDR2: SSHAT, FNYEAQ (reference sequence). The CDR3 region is CASSLDRGTETQYF. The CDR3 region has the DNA TGTGCTAGCAGCTTGGACAGGGGGACAGAGACCCAGTACTTC.

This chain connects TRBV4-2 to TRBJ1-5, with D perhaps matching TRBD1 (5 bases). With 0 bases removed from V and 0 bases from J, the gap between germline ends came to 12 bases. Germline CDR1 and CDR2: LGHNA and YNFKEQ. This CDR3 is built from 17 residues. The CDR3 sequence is CASSQERDYYSNQPQHF. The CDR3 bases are TGTGCCAGCAGCCAAGAAAGGGACTATTATAGCAATCAGCCCCAGCATTTT.

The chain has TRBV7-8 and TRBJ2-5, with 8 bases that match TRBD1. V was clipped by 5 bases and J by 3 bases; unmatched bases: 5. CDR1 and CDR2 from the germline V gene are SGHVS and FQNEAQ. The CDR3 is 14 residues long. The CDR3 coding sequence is TGTGCCAGCAGCCCGGACAGGGCCAAAGAGACCCAGTACTTC. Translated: CASSPDRAKETQYF.

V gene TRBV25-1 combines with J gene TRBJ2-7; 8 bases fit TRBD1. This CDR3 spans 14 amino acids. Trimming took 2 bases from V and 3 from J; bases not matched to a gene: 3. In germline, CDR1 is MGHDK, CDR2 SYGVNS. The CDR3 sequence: CASSEATGDYEQYF. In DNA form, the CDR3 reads TGTGCCAGCAGTGAAGCGACAGGGGACTACGAGCAGTACTTC.

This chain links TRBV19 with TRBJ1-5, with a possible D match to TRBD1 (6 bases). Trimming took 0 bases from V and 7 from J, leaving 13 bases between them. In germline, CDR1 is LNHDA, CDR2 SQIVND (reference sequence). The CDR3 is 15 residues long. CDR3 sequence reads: CASSIENRDGQPQHF. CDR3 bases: TGTGCCAGTAGTATAGAAAACAGGGACGGGCAGCCCCAGCATTTT.

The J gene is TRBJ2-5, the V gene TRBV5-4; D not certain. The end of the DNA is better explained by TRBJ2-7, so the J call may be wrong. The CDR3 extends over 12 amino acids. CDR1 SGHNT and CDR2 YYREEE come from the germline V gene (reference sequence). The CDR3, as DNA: TGTGCCAGCAGCTCCGGGTCCTACGAGCAGTACTTC. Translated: CASSSGSYEQYF.

This CDR3 is CASSDIPGVSGNEQFF. The CDR3 DNA reads as TGTGCCAGCAGTGACATTCCGGGAGTTAGTGGTAATGAGCAGTTCTTC. The J gene is TRBJ2-1, the V gene TRBV6-4, with a weak D call TRBD2 (6 bases). Deletions cut 2 bases from V and 7 bases from J, with 18 bases between. Germline V gene data show CDR1 as MRHNA and CDR2 as SNTAGT. CDR3 size: 16 residues.

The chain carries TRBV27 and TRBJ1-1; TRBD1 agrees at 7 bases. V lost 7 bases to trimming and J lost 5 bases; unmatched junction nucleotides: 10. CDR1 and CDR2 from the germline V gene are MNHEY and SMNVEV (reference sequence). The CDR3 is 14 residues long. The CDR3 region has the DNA TGTGCCAGCACCTTGGTACAGGGGAGTACTGAAGCTTTCTTT. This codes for CASTLVQGSTEAFF.

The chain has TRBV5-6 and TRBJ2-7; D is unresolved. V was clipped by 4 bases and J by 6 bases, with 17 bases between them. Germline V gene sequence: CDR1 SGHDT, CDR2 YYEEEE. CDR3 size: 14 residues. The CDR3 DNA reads TGTGCCAGCAGCCTTAGCCGTTTCCCTGGCGAGCAGTACTTC. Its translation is CASSLSRFPGEQYF.

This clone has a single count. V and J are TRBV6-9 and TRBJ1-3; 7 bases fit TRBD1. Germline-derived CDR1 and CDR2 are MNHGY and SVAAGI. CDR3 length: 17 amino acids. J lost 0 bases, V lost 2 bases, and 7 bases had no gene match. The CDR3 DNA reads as TGTGCCAGCAGTTATCCCAGGGACAGCCTCTCTGGAAACACCATATATTTT. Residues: CASSYPRDSLSGNTIYF.

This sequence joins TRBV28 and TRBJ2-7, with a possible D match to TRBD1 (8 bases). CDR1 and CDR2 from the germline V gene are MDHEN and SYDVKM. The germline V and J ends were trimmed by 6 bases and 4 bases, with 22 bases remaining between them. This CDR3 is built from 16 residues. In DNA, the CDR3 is TGTGCCAGCAGCTCTCCGGGGGGCCAGGGGGCTTACGAGCAGTACTTC. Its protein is CASSSPGGQGAYEQYF.

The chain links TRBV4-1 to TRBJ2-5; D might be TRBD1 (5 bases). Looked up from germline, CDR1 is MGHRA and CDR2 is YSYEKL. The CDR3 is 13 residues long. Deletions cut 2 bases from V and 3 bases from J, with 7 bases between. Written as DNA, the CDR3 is TGCGCCAGCAGCCAAATGACAGAAGAGACCCAGTACTTC. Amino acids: CASSQMTEETQYF.

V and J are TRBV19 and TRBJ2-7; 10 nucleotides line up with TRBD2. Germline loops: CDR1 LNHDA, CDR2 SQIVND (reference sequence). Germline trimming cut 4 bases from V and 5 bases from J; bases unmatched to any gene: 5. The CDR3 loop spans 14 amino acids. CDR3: CASSTYGTSDEQYF. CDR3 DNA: TGTGCCAGTAGTACCTACGGGACTAGCGACGAGCAGTACTTC.

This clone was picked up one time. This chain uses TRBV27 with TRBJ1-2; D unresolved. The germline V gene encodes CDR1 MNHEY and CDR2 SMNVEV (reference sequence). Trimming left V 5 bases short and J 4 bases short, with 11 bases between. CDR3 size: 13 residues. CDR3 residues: CASSPATAYGYTF. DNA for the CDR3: TGTGCCAGCAGTCCGGCTACAGCCTATGGCTACACCTTC.

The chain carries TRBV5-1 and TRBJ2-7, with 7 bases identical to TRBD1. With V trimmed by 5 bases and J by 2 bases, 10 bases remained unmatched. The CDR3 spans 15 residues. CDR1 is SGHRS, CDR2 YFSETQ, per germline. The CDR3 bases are TGCGCCAGCAGAGGGACAGTCGCGCCTACCTACGAGCAGTACTTC. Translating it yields CASRGTVAPTYEQYF.